The clone carrying this TCR beta chain has more than one count but fewer than ten. This record comes from a study of human T cells and chemical hapten exposure. Germline values: CDR1 SGHDT, CDR2 YYEEEE. The CDR3 has 16 residues. Trimming removed 4 bases from V and 8 bases from J; junction bases left unmatched: 9. Each CDR3 protein is one row after TCRdb ran MiXCR on the RACE reads. The repertoire has fewer than 200,000 distinct CDR3 sequences, about 22% of them found once; the top ten carry roughly 6.7%. Noted time point: patch test 1, 2 weeks after DPC sensitization. Sample treatment: therapeutic diphenylcyclopropenone sensitization with weekly scalp DPC.

The chain has TRBV5-6 and TRBJ2-1; 13 bases match TRBD2. Sample: whole blood, taken in connection with sensitization to the hapten diphenylcyclopropenone (DPC). This receptor was taken from a woman aged 45-65 years with alopecia areata. Some clones in this sample may be carry-over from other donors' samples. In DNA form, the CDR3 reads TGTGCCAGCAGCCTCCGGACTAGCGGGAGTGTCTATGAGCAGTTCTTC. Protein: CASSLRTSGSVYEQFF.